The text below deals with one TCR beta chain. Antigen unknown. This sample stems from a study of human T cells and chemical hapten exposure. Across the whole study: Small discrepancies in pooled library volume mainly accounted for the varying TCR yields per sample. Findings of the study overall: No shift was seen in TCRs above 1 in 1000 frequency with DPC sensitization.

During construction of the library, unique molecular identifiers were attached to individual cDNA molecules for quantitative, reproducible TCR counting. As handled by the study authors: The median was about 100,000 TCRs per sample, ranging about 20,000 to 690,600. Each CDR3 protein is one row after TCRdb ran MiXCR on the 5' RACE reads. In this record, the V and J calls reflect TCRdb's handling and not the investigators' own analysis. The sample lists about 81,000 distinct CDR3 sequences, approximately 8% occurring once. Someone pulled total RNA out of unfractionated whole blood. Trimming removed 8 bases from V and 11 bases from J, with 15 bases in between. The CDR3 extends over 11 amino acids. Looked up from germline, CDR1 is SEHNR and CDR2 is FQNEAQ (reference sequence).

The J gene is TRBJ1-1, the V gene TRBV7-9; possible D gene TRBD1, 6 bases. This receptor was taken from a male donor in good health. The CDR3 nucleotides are TGTGCCAGCGATGGGGGCAGCGTGGCTTTCTTT. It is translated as CASDGGSVAFF. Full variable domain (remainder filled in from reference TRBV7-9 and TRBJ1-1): DTGVSQNPRHKITKRGQNVTFRCDPISEHNRLYWYRQTLGQGPEFLTYFQNEAQLEKSRLLSDRFSAERPKGSFSTLEIQRTEQGDSAMYLCASDGGSVAFFGQGTRLTVV.